This T cell receptor beta chain was captured in a study of blood T cell repertoires in COVID-19. Study-wide context: Nucleic acid was either cDNA or gDNA, and it came from T cells, B-cell-depleted T cells, or PBMCs.

In Seattle, patients joined the study during active infection and were tracked longitudinally. Source study methods: Amplified reference gene primers provided the basis for estimating nucleated cell counts. Generated by immunoSEQ multiplex PCR, the TCRdb table keeps only in-frame clones and is missing some. V, J and clone size reflect that table, while D and trimming were determined from the DNA. The sample includes roughly 100,000 clones, roughly 81% of them seen just once. Germline loops: CDR1 SGHTA, CDR2 FQGNSA. This CDR3 is built from 16 residues. With 1 base clipped from V and 0 bases from J, the junction kept 2 bases outside the gene matches. This clone was counted at least ten times. Other DNA sequences from this sample encode an identical CDR3 as well.

The chain uses TRBV7-2 and TRBJ2-7, with 11 bases that match TRBD2. Sequencing input: peripheral blood. This receptor was taken from an elderly man with COVID-19, enrolled during active disease. The CDR3 region is CASSLEGTSGSYEQYF. The CDR3 DNA follows: TGTGCCAGCAGCTTAGAGGGGACTAGCGGCTCCTACGAGCAGTACTTC.